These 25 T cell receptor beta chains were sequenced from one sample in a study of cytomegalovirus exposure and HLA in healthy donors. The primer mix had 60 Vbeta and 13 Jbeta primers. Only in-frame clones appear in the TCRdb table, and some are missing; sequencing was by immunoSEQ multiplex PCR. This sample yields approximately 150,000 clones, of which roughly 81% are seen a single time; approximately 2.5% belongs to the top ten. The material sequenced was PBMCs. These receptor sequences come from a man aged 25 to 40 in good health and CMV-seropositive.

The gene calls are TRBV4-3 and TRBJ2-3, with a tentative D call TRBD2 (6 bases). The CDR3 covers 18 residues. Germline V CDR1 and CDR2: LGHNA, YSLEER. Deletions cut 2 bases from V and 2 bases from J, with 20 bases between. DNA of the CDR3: TGCGCCAGCAGCCAACTCCCTGTGAGTAGCGGTAACACAGATACGCAGTATTTT. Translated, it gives CASSQLPVSSGNTDTQYF.

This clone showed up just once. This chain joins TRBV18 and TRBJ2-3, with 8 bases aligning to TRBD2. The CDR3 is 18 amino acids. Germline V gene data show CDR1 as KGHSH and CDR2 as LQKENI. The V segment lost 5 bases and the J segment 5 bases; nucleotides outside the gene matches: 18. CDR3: CASSSTREGRGAGDTQYF. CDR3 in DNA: TGTGCCAGCTCATCTACTCGGGAGGGCCGGGGAGCAGGAGATACGCAGTATTTT.

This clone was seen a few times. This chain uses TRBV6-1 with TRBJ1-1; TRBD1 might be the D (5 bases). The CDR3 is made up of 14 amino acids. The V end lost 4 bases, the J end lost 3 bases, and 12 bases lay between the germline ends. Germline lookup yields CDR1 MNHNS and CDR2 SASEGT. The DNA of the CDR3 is TGTGCCAGCAGTGGGGGGGATGAGTACACTGAAGCTTTCTTT. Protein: CASSGGDEYTEAFF.

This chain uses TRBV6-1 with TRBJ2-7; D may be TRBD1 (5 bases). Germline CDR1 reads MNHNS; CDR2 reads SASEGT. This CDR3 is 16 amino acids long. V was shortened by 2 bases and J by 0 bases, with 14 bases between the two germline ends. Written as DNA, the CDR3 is TGTGCCAGCAGTGAACCCGACAGCTACGGCTCCTACGAGCAGTACGTC. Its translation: CASSEPDSYGSYEQYV.

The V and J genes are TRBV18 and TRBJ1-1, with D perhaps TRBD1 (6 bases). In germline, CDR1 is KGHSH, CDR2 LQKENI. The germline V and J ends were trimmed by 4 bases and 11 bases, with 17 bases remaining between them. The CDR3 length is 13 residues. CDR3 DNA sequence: TGTGCCAGCTCACTGGGACAACCGCCCGAGGCTTTCTTT. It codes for CASSLGQPPEAFF.

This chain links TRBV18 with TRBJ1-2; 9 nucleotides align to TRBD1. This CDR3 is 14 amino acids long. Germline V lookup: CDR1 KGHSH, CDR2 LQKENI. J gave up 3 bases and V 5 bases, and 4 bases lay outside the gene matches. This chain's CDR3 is CASSTDRGDYGYTF. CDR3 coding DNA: TGTGCCAGCTCAACCGACAGGGGGGACTATGGCTACACCTTC.

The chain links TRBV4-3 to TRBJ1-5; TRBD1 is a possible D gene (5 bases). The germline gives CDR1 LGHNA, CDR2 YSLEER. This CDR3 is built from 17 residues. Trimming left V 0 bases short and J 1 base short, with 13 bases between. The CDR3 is CASSQDRMSGSNQPQHF. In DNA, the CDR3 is TGCGCCAGCAGCCAAGATCGGATGTCAGGGAGCAATCAGCCCCAGCATTTT.

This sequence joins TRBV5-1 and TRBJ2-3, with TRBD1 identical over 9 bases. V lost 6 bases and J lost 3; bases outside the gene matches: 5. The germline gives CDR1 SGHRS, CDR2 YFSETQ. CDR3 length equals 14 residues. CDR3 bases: TGCGCCAGCACGCCGGGACAGGGAACAGATACGCAGTATTTT. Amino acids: CASTPGQGTDTQYF.

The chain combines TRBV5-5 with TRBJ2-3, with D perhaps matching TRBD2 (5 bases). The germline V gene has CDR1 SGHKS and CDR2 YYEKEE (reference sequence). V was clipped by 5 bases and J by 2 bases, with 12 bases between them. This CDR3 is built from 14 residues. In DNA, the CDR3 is TGTGCCAGCAGTGAGCGGACCTTCACAGATACGCAGTATTTT. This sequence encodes CASSERTFTDTQYF.

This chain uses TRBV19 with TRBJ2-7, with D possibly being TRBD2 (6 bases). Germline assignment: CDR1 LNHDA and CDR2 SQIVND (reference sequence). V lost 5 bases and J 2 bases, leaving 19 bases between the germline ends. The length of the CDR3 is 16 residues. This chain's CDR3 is CASSPLLAEGTYEQYF. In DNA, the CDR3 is TGTGCCAGTAGTCCCCTCTTAGCGGAGGGGACCTACGAGCAGTACTTC. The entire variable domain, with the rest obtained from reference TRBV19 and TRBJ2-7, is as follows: DGGITQSPKYLFRKEGQNVTLSCEQNLNHDAMYWYRQDPGQGLRLIYYSQIVNDFQKGDIAEGYSVSREKKESFPLTVTSAQKNPTAFYLCASSPLLAEGTYEQYFGPGTRLTVT.

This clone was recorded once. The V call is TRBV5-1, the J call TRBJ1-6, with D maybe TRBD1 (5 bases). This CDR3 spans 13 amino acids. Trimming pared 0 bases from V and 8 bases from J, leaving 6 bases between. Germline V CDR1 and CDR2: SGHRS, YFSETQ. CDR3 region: CASSLEGHSPLHF. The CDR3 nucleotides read TGCGCCAGCAGCTTGGAGGGGCATTCACCCCTCCACTTT.

As DNA, the CDR3 is TGTGCCAGCAGTGCCGGGATGTTGGTCAATCAGCCCCAGCATTTT. This encodes CASSAGMLVNQPQHF. The rearrangement joins TRBV6-1 to TRBJ1-5; D gene uncertain. The germline V gene has CDR1 MNHNS and CDR2 SASEGT. V was cut by 4 bases and J by 3 bases, with 13 bases left in between. The CDR3 totals 15 residues.

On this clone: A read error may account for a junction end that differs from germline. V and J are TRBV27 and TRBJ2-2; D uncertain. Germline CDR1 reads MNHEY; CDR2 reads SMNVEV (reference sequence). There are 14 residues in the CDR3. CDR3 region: CASSLATNTWELFF. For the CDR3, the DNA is TGTGCCAGCAGTTTAGCCACTAACACCTGGGAGCTGTTTTTT.

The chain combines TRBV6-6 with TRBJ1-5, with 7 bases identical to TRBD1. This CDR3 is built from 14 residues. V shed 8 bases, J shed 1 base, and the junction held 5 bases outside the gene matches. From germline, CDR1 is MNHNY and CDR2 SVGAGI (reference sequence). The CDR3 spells CASRQGSSNQPQHF. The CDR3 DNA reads TGTGCCAGCCGACAGGGATCGAGCAATCAGCCCCAGCATTTT.

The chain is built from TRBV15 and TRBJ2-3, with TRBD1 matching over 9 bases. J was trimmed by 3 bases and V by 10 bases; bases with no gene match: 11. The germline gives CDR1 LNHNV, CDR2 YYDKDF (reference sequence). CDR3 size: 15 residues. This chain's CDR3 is CAIQLQGAQTDTQYF. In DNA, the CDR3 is TGTGCCATCCAGCTACAGGGGGCGCAGACAGATACGCAGTATTTT. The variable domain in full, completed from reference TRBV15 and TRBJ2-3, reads DAMVIQNPRYQVTQFGKPVTLSCSQTLNHNVMYWYQQKSSQAPKLLFHYYDKDFNNEADTPDNFQSRRPNTSFCFLDIRSPGLGDTAMYLCAIQLQGAQTDTQYFGPGTRLTVL.

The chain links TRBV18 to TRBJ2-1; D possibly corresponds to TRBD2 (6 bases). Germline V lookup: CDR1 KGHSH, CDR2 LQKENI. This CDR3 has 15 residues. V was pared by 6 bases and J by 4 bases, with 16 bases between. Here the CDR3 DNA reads TGTGCCAGCTCCTTAAGCGGAGGGGTGTACAATGAGCAGTTCTTC. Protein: CASSLSGGVYNEQFF.

The CDR3: CATVQGGTGELFF. CDR3 sequence (DNA): TGTGCCACAGTGCAGGGTGGGACCGGGGAGCTGTTTTTT. The chain recombines TRBV6-6 with TRBJ2-2, with D maybe TRBD1 (5 bases). CDR1 is MNHNY and CDR2 is SVGAGI in the germline V gene (reference sequence). The CDR3 has 13 amino acids. Trimming took 10 bases from V and 5 from J, leaving 14 bases between them.

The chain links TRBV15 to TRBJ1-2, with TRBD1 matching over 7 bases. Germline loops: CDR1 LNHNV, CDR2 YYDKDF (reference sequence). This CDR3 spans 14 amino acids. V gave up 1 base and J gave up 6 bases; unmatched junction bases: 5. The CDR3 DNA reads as TGTGCCACCAGCAGAGGAGGGGGCGGCAATGGCTACACCTTC. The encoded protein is CATSRGGGGNGYTF. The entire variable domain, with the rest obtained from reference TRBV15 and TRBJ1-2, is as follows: DAMVIQNPRYQVTQFGKPVTLSCSQTLNHNVMYWYQQKSSQAPKLLFHYYDKDFNNEADTPDNFQSRRPNTSFCFLDIRSPGLGDTAMYLCATSRGGGGNGYTFGSGTRLTVV.

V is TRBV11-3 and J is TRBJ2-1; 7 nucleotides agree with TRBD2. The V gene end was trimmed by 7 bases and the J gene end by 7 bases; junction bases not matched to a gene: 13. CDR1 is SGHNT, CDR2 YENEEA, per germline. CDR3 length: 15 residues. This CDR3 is CASTELLAGVNEQFF. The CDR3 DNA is TGTGCCAGCACGGAGCTGTTGGCGGGAGTTAATGAGCAGTTCTTC.

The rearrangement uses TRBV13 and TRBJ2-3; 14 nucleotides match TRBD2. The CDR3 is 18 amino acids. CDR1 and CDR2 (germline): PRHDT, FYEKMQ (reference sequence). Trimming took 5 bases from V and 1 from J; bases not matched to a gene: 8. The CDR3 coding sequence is TGTGCCAGCAGCCCCGGGACTAGCGGGAGAATAGGCACAGATACGCAGTATTTT. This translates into CASSPGTSGRIGTDTQYF.

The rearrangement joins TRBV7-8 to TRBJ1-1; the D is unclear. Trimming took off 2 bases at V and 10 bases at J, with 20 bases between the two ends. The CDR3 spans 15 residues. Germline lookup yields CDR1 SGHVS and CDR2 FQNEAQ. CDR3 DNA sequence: TGTGCCAGCAGCTTACGGGAGAGGACGGCAAGTGGAGCTTTCTTT. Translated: CASSLRERTASGAFF. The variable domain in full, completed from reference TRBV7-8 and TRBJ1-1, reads GAGVSQSPRYKVAKRGQDVALRCDPISGHVSLFWYQQALGQGPEFLTYFQNEAQLDKSGLPSDRFFAERPEGSVSTLKIQRTQQEDSAVYLCASSLRERTASGAFFGQGTRLTVV.

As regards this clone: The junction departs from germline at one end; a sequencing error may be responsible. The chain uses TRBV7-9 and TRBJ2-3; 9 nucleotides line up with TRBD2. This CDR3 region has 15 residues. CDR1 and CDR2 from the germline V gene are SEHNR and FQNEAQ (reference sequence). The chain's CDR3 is CSSSFSSGSADTQYF. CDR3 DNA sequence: TGTTCCAGCAGCTTTAGTAGCGGGAGTGCAGATACGCAGTATTTT. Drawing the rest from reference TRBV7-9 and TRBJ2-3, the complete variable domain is DTGVSQNPRHKITKRGQNVTFRCDPISEHNRLYWYRQTLGQGPEFLTYFQNEAQLEKSRLLSDRFSAERPKGSFSTLEIQRTEQGDSAMYLCSSSFSSGSADTQYFGPGTRLTVL.

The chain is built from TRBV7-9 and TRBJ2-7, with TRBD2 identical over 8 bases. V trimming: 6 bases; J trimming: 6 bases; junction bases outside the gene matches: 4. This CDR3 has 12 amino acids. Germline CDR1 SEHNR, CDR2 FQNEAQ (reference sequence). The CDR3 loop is CASSPSGPEQYF. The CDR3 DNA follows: TGTGCCAGCAGTCCTAGCGGGCCCGAGCAGTACTTC. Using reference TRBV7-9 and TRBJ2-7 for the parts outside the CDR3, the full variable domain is DTGVSQNPRHKITKRGQNVTFRCDPISEHNRLYWYRQTLGQGPEFLTYFQNEAQLEKSRLLSDRFSAERPKGSFSTLEIQRTEQGDSAMYLCASSPSGPEQYFGPGTRLTVT.

CDR3 region: CASSLGLADNEQFF. In nucleotides, the CDR3 is TGTGCCAGCAGCTTAGGGCTAGCGGACAATGAGCAGTTCTTC. The rearrangement uses TRBV7-9 and TRBJ2-1; 7 bases align to TRBD2. The trim removed 1 base at V and 5 bases at J, leaving 2 bases unmatched. The CDR3 extends over 14 amino acids. Germline CDR1 reads SEHNR; CDR2 reads FQNEAQ (reference sequence).

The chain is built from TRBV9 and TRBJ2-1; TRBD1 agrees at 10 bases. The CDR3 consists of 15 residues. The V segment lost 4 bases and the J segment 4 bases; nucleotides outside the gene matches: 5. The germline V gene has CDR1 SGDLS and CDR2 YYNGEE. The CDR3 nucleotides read TGTGCCAGCAGCAAGGACAGGGGGTCATACAATGAGCAGTTCTTC. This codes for CASSKDRGSYNEQFF. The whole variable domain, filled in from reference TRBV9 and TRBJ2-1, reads DSGVTQTPKHLITATGQRVTLRCSPRSGDLSVYWYQQSLDQGLQFLIQYYNGEERAKGNILERFSAQQFPDLHSELNLSSLELGDSALYFCASSKDRGSYNEQFFGPGTRLTVL.